This is a list of T cell receptor beta chains from one sample in a study of blood T cell repertoires in COVID-19. Measured with immunoSEQ multiplex PCR; TCRdb has only the in-frame clones, and not every one. The sample contains about 380,000 clones, 88% of which appear only once. Sequencing was carried out using PBMCs or T cells enriched from blood (not recorded which). These receptors all come from a woman aged 18-35 years who had recovered from COVID-19. The CDR3 runs from the conserved cysteine through the conserved F or W. The D gene is left open where the match is weak. Clone size appears in some rows only: once, few, many, or a class for an expanded clone.

d_call	clone_size	cdr3_length	v_call	j_call	cdr3_nt	cdr3_aa
NA	NA	15	TRBV11-2	TRBJ1-2	TGTGCCAGCAGCTTAGAAGGAGGGCTAAACTATGGCTACACCTTC	CASSLEGGLNYGYTF
NA	NA	13	TRBV6-6	TRBJ1-6	TGTGCCAGCACCGAAAGCGGGAGTTCACCCCTCCACTTT	CASTESGSSPLHF
NA	once	16	TRBV11-2	TRBJ1-4	TGTGCCAGCAGCCCGAAGTGGCAGGGTATTAATGAAAAACTGTTTTTT	CASSPKWQGINEKLFF
NA	NA	13	TRBV6-5	TRBJ2-5	TGTGCCAGCAAGGTCGGGGGGCGCGAGACCCAGTACTTC	CASKVGGRETQYF
NA	NA	13	TRBV2	TRBJ2-1	TGTGCCAGCAGTGCGCCCCCAGAGGGCGGGCAGTTCTTC	CASSAPPEGGQFF
TRBD2	NA	14	TRBV3-1/TRBV3-2	TRBJ2-5	TGTGCCAGCAGCCGGACTAGCTTCAGGGAGACCCAGTACTTC	CASSRTSFRETQYF
NA	NA	12	TRBV30	TRBJ1-2	TGTGCCTGGACCACAGGGCAGAGAGGCTACACCTTC	CAWTTGQRGYTF
TRBD1	NA	16	TRBV6-6	TRBJ1-5	TGTGCCAGCAGCCCCGGACAGGGGAAAAGCAATCAGCCCCAGCATTTT	CASSPGQGKSNQPQHF
NA	NA	14	TRBV28	TRBJ1-2	TGTGCCAGCTCCGAGGTACCGCCGGGGGATGGCTACACCTTC	CASSEVPPGDGYTF
TRBD2	NA	16	TRBV9	TRBJ2-1	TGTGCCAGCAGCGTAGGGCCAGCGGGGGCCTGGAATGAGCAGTTCTTC	CASSVGPAGAWNEQFF